Below, 30 T cell receptor beta chains from the same sample are listed, as sequenced in a study of T cells after posttransplantation cyclophosphamide. Sequencing used immunoSEQ multiplex PCR; TCRdb keeps in-frame clones, though not all of them. The sample yields roughly 41,000 clones, without any singletons. Source material: PBMCs. The receptors shown here come from a man aged 25 to 40 in good health and a related stem cell transplant donor.

This chain links TRBV10-3 with TRBJ2-3; 11 bases map to TRBD2. V lost 4 bases, J lost 4 bases, and 4 bases stayed unmatched. The CDR3 covers 15 residues. The germline V gene encodes CDR1 ENHRY and CDR2 SYGVKD. CDR3 region: CAISVASGGPDTQYF. The DNA for the CDR3 is TGTGCCATCAGTGTAGCTAGCGGGGGGCCAGATACGCAGTATTTT.

This clone was seen at least ten times. The chain is built from TRBV10-3 and TRBJ2-3; 11 positions agree with TRBD2. The V gene end was trimmed by 11 bases and the J gene end by 0 bases; junction bases not matched to a gene: 4. Germline loops: CDR1 ENHRY, CDR2 SYGVKD. This CDR3 is built from 14 residues. The CDR3 coding sequence is TGTGCCGCCGGACTAGCGGGTAGCACAGATACGCAGTATTTT. Its protein product is CAAGLAGSTDTQYF.

This clone was recorded many times. This sequence joins TRBV6-2 or TRBV6-3 and TRBJ2-2, with D perhaps TRBD2 (6 bases). Per the germline V gene, CDR1 is MNHEY and CDR2 is SVGEGT. Trimming took off 2 bases at V and 6 bases at J, with 13 bases between the two ends. This CDR3 is 15 amino acids long. CDR3 sequence: CASSYLFGGPGELFF. CDR3 in DNA: TGTGCCAGCAGTTACCTTTTCGGGGGTCCCGGGGAGCTGTTTTTT.

Many counts were recorded for this clone. The chain carries TRBV28 and TRBJ1-1; D might be TRBD1 (5 bases). This CDR3 has 14 amino acids. V dropped 6 bases and J dropped 5 bases, with 16 bases sitting between them. Germline V gene data show CDR1 as MDHEN and CDR2 as SYDVKM. Here the CDR3 reads CASSPGGDVTEAFF. The CDR3 coding sequence is TGTGCCAGCAGCCCCGGGGGGGACGTGACTGAAGCTTTCTTT. The full variable domain, in which reference TRBV28 and TRBJ1-1 provide the parts outside the CDR3, is DVKVTQSSRYLVKRTGEKVFLECVQDMDHENMFWYRQDPGLGLRLIYFSYDVKMKEKGDIPEGYSVSREKKERFSLILESASTNQTSMYLCASSPGGDVTEAFFGQGTRLTVV.

This clone was seen many times. The chain carries TRBV27 and TRBJ2-7; TRBD1 might be the D (6 bases). The CDR3 consists of 15 residues. Germline lookup yields CDR1 MNHEY and CDR2 SMNVEV (reference sequence). Trimming removed 6 bases at V and 2 bases at J, with 17 bases between. The CDR3 loop is CASRRLSDRAYEQYF. In DNA form, the CDR3 reads TGTGCCAGCAGACGACTCTCGGACAGAGCCTACGAGCAGTACTTC.

This clone was recorded at least ten times. The rearrangement joins TRBV7-3 to TRBJ2-2; 13 positions match TRBD2. The length of the CDR3 is 15 residues. The junction had 5 bases not matched to a gene; V was cut back by 6 bases and J by 7 bases. The germline V gene encodes CDR1 SGHTA and CDR2 FQGTGA. In DNA form, the CDR3 reads TGTGCCAGCAGTACTGGACTAGCGGGGGTCGGGGAGCTGTTTTTT. Translation gives CASSTGLAGVGELFF. Full variable domain (rest looked up from reference TRBV7-3 and TRBJ2-2): GAGVSQTPSNKVTEKGKYVELRCDPISGHTALYWYRQSLGQGPEFLIYFQGTGAADDSGLPNDRFFAVRPEGSVSTLKIQRTERGDSAVYLCASSTGLAGVGELFFGEGSRLTVL.

This clone was recorded at least ten times. The chain joins TRBV19 to TRBJ2-1, with TRBD1 as a possible D gene (6 bases). Trimming removed 1 base at V and 5 bases at J, with 12 bases between. The CDR3 totals 15 residues. CDR1 LNHDA and CDR2 SQIVND come from the germline V gene (reference sequence). The CDR3 DNA reads as TGTGCCAGTAGTATAGGGGGCAGGGGTGACAATGAGCAGTTCTTC. It translates to CASSIGGRGDNEQFF.

Ten or more counts support this clone. The rearrangement uses TRBV28 and TRBJ1-5; 8 bases match TRBD1. V lost 6 bases to trimming and J lost 6 bases; unmatched junction nucleotides: 7. The CDR3 is 14 amino acids. Per germline, CDR1 MDHEN and CDR2 SYDVKM. CDR3 sequence (DNA): TGTGCCAGCAGAACCCAGGGGGCGGGTCAGCCCCAGCATTTT. It codes for CASRTQGAGQPQHF.

This clone was seen at least ten times. The chain combines TRBV6-1 with TRBJ2-3; D unclear. V lost 6 bases to trimming and J lost 2 bases, with 15 bases between them. The CDR3 sequence is 15 residues long. The germline CDR1 and CDR2 sequences are MNHNS and SASEGT. The chain's CDR3 is CASSISVSNTDTQYF. The CDR3 nucleotides are TGTGCCAGCAGCATTAGTGTGTCGAACACAGATACGCAGTATTTT.

This clone showed up many times. The V call is TRBV19, the J call TRBJ2-1; D is undetermined. The CDR3 runs 12 residues. V dropped 6 bases and J dropped 5 bases, with 8 bases sitting between them. Germline values: CDR1 LNHDA, CDR2 SQIVND (reference sequence). CDR3 protein: CASSSRNNEQFF. As DNA, the CDR3 is TGTGCCAGTAGCTCTAGAAACAATGAGCAGTTCTTC. The full variable domain, its missing parts supplied by reference TRBV19 and TRBJ2-1, is DGGITQSPKYLFRKEGQNVTLSCEQNLNHDAMYWYRQDPGQGLRLIYYSQIVNDFQKGDIAEGYSVSREKKESFPLTVTSAQKNPTAFYLCASSSRNNEQFFGPGTRLTVL.

This clone was picked up many times. This chain connects TRBV4-1 to TRBJ2-7; tentative D call: TRBD1 (6 bases). Germline CDR1 MGHRA, CDR2 YSYEKL. V gave up 1 base and J gave up 5 bases, with 15 bases separating them. The CDR3 runs to 15 residues. The CDR3 DNA reads TGCGCCAGCAGCCAAGCCCCAGGGGAAGCGAACGAGCAGTACTTC. Translating it yields CASSQAPGEANEQYF.

There are many counts of this clone. The chain carries TRBV7-2 and TRBJ1-6; 9 nucleotides match TRBD1. CDR3 length equals 16 residues. Germline CDR1 SGHTA, CDR2 FQGNSA. The trim removed 2 bases at V and 7 bases at J, leaving 6 bases unmatched. The DNA of the CDR3 is TGTGCCAGCAGCTTATTATGGACAGGGGAGAATTCACCCCTCCACTTT. This codes for CASSLLWTGENSPLHF.

This clone was counted many times. The V call is TRBV19, the J call TRBJ1-1; TRBD1 matches 8 bases. From germline, CDR1 is LNHDA and CDR2 SQIVND (reference sequence). Trimming cost V 9 bases and J 7 bases; bases outside gene matches: 13. CDR3 length equals 14 residues. CDR3 in amino acids: CASRDSGQVFEAFF. DNA of the CDR3: TGTGCCAGCAGAGACTCGGGACAGGTATTTGAAGCTTTCTTT.

This clone was observed at least ten times. V and J are TRBV6-1 and TRBJ1-2, with 10 positions matching TRBD1. CDR1 is MNHNS and CDR2 is SASEGT in the germline V gene. V lost 3 bases, J lost 0 bases, and 7 bases stayed unmatched. This CDR3 has 17 residues. The CDR3 DNA is TGTGCCAGCAGTGATCCGGGACAGGGGTTAACTAACTATGGCTACACCTTC. This gives the protein CASSDPGQGLTNYGYTF.

This clone was recorded many times. V usage is TRBV6-2 or TRBV6-3 and J usage is TRBJ1-5; D is perhaps TRBD1 (5 bases). Per germline, CDR1 MNHEY and CDR2 SVGEGT. Trimming shortened V by 5 bases and J by 5 bases, and 16 bases separated the two germline ends. The CDR3 totals 15 residues. The CDR3 sequence: CASSPSGIRDQPQHF. CDR3 DNA sequence: TGTGCCAGCAGTCCCTCAGGGATTCGGGATCAGCCCCAGCATTTT.

This clone was seen ten or more times. V is TRBV18 and J is TRBJ1-1, with 8 bases matching TRBD1. V lost 3 bases and J lost 4; bases outside the gene matches: 4. The length of the CDR3 is 14 residues. CDR1 is KGHSH, CDR2 LQKENI, per germline. DNA of the CDR3: TGTGCCAGCTCACCGATTCAGGGGGCCACTGAAGCTTTCTTT. Translated: CASSPIQGATEAFF.

Many counts were recorded for this clone. This sequence joins TRBV6-1 and TRBJ2-7; possibly TRBD2 for D (7 bases). Germline CDR1 reads MNHNS; CDR2 reads SASEGT. The length of the CDR3 is 14 residues. Trimming took off 6 bases at V and 6 bases at J, with 18 bases between the two ends. The CDR3 DNA follows: TGTGCCAGCAGGGGTGTGGGGGGGCCCAGCGAGCAGTACTTC. It yields the protein CASRGVGGPSEQYF.

The table lists this clone with many counts. V gene TRBV19 combines with J gene TRBJ2-2; 10 bases agree with TRBD1. Germline CDR1 and CDR2: LNHDA and SQIVND (reference sequence). Germline trimming cut 4 bases from V and 3 bases from J; bases unmatched to any gene: 5. CDR3 size: 16 residues. CDR3 protein: CASSRGQGGDTGELFF. The CDR3 DNA is TGTGCCAGTAGTAGAGGACAGGGGGGGGACACCGGGGAGCTGTTTTTT.

V is TRBV11-2 and J is TRBJ2-5, with 12 positions matching TRBD2. CDR3 length equals 16 residues. Germline CDR1 SGHAT, CDR2 FQNNGV. V shed 6 bases and J 1 base; nucleotides not matched to a gene: 6. As DNA, the CDR3 is TGTGCCAGCAGGCGTACTAGCGGGGGGCCCCAAGAGACCCAGTACTTC. Its translation: CASRRTSGGPQETQYF.

This clone was detected ten times or more. The genes are TRBV6-2 or TRBV6-3 and TRBJ1-1; 10 bases are shared with TRBD1. After removal of 6 bases from V and 0 bases from J, the junction contained 7 bases not matched to a gene. The germline V gene encodes CDR1 MNHEY and CDR2 SVGEGT. This CDR3 region has 16 residues. CDR3 sequence: CASSQRTGGLNTEAFF. DNA for the CDR3: TGTGCCAGCAGCCAACGGACAGGGGGACTGAACACTGAAGCTTTCTTT.

This clone was seen repeatedly, ten times or more. The V call is TRBV7-2, the J call TRBJ1-3, with a possible D match to TRBD1 (6 bases). Trimming left V 3 bases short and J 6 bases short, with 15 bases between. Germline assignment: CDR1 SGHTA and CDR2 FQGNSA. CDR3 length: 15 amino acids. The CDR3 loop is CASSFTGVGANTIYF. The CDR3 nucleotides read TGTGCCAGCAGCTTTACAGGAGTGGGGGCAAACACCATATATTTT.

This clone appeared many times. The chain has TRBV10-3 and TRBJ1-2, with a tentative D call TRBD1 (5 bases). The germline V gene has CDR1 ENHRY and CDR2 SYGVKD. This CDR3 region has 14 residues. V was clipped by 4 bases and J by 6 bases, with 15 bases between them. DNA for the CDR3: TGTGCCATCAGTGGTTACAGGTTCCCAGATGGCTACACCTTC. Encoded protein: CAISGYRFPDGYTF.

In this sample, this clone turned up many times. This sequence joins TRBV5-6 and TRBJ1-6; D is undetermined. V lost 6 bases, J lost 9 bases, and 19 bases lay in between. Germline values: CDR1 SGHDT, CDR2 YYEEEE. The CDR3 length is 15 residues. CDR3 sequence reads: CASTQNGVVGSPLHF. The CDR3 nucleotides are TGTGCCAGCACCCAAAACGGGGTAGTCGGTTCACCCCTCCACTTT.

There are many counts of this clone. The chain carries TRBV6-2 or TRBV6-3 and TRBJ1-2; 8 bases map to TRBD1. Germline loops: CDR1 MNHEY, CDR2 SVGEGT. V dropped 6 bases and J dropped 6; count of bases not matched to a gene: 6. The CDR3 runs 13 residues. The CDR3 nucleotides are TGTGCCAGCAGACCCCCGACAGGGGATGGCTACACCTTC. Translation gives CASRPPTGDGYTF.

In its sample, this clone was seen many times. The chain couples TRBV7-8 to TRBJ2-1; a weak D match, TRBD2 (6 bases). Germline CDR1 SGHVS, CDR2 FQNEAQ. Trimming took off 1 base at V and 2 bases at J, with 9 bases between the two ends. The CDR3 is 15 amino acids. DNA of the CDR3: TGTGCCAGCAGCTTAGTTTCGGGGGCCTACAATGAGCAGTTCTTC. Its protein is CASSLVSGAYNEQFF.

This clone was recorded many times. V gene TRBV5-6 combines with J gene TRBJ2-7; 10 nucleotides align to TRBD2. Germline V gene lookup returns CDR1 SGHDT and CDR2 YYEEEE. The CDR3 is made up of 15 amino acids. Trimming took 0 bases from V and 3 from J; bases not matched to a gene: 3. The chain's CDR3 is CASSLELAGIYEQYF. The DNA for the CDR3 is TGTGCCAGCAGCTTGGAACTAGCGGGGATCTACGAGCAGTACTTC.

This clone appeared many times. V usage is TRBV27 and J usage is TRBJ1-1; 8 nucleotides line up with TRBD1. The germline V gene encodes CDR1 MNHEY and CDR2 SMNVEV (reference sequence). V lost 5 bases and J lost 5; bases outside the gene matches: 10. The CDR3 runs 15 residues. The chain's CDR3 is CASSPQTGVRTEAFF. The CDR3 coding sequence is TGTGCCAGCAGTCCTCAGACAGGGGTGAGGACTGAAGCTTTCTTT.

The gene calls are TRBV12-3 or TRBV12-4 and TRBJ1-2, with a weak D call TRBD1 (6 bases). The CDR3 consists of 14 residues. The germline V and J ends were trimmed by 2 bases and 3 bases, with 10 bases remaining between them. CDR3 sequence reads: CASSLTGPHYGYTF. The CDR3 nucleotides read TGTGCCAGCAGTTTAACAGGGCCCCACTATGGCTACACCTTC.

Ten or more counts support this clone. The genes are TRBV5-1 and TRBJ1-2; D may be TRBD1 (6 bases). Germline loops: CDR1 SGHRS, CDR2 YFSETQ. Trimming pared 1 base from V and 4 bases from J, leaving 20 bases between. This CDR3 spans 17 amino acids. CDR3 loop: CASSLSGGARGFYGYTF. CDR3 coding DNA: TGCGCCAGCAGCTTGTCGGGGGGCGCCCGGGGCTTCTATGGCTACACCTTC.

This clone has at least ten counts. The J gene is TRBJ2-6, the V gene TRBV19, with D perhaps TRBD2 (5 bases). The length of the CDR3 is 17 residues. Per the germline V gene, CDR1 is LNHDA and CDR2 is SQIVND (reference sequence). Trimming cost V 1 base and J 0 bases, with 10 bases left between them. CDR3 region: CASSIGRAFSGANVLTF. CDR3 DNA: TGTGCCAGTAGTATAGGGCGGGCGTTCTCTGGGGCCAACGTCCTGACTTTC.